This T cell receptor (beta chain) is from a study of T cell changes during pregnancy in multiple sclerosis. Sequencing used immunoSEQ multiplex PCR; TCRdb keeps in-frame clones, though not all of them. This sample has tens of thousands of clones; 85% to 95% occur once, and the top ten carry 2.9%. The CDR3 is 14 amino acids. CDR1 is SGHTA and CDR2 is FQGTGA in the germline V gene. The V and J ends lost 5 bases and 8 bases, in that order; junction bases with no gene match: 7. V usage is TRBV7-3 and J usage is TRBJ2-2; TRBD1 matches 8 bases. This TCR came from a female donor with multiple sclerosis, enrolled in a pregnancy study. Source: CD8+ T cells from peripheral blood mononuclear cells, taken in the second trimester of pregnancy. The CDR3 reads CASSRRQGSGELFF. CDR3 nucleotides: TGTGCCAGCAGCCGTCGACAGGGGTCTGGGGAGCTGTTTTTT.